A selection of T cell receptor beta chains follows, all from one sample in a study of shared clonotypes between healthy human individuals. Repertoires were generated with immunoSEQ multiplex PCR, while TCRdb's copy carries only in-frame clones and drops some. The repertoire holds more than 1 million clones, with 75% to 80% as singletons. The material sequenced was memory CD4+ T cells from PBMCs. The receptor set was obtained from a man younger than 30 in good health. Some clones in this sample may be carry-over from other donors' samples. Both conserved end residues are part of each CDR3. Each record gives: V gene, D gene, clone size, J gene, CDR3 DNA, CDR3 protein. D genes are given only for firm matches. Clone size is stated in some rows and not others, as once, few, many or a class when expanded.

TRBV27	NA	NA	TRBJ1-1	TGTGCCAGCAGTCCATCCCCCTGGCAGGTCCCGAACACTGAAGCTTTCTTT	CASSPSPWQVPNTEAFF
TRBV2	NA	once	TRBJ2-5	TGTGCCAGCAGGTCGGATCAAGAGACCCAGTACTTC	CASRSDQETQYF
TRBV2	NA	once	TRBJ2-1	TGTGCCAGCCAACTAGAAACTGGTGAGCAGTTCTTC	CASQLETGEQFF
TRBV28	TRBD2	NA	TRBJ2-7	TGTGCCAGCAGTTTGGGGGAGGCTAGCGGGATTCACGAGCAGTACTTC	CASSLGEASGIHEQYF
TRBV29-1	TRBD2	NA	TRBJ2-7	TGCAGCGTTCGCCGGGGGGGCGGGAGCTCCTACGAGCAGTACTTC	CSVRRGGGSSYEQYF
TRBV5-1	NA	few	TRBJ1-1	TGCGCCAGCAGCGTAGAACCCACGGACACTGAAGCTTTCTTT	CASSVEPTDTEAFF
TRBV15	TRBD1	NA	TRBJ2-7	TGTGCCACCAGCAGGGGACAGGGCCGCGAGCAGTACTTC	CATSRGQGREQYF
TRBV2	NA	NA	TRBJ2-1	TGTGCCAGCAAACCGGATGGAGCCTACAATGAGCAGTTCTTC	CASKPDGAYNEQFF
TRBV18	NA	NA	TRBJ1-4	TGTGCCAGCTCAGCCGGGACATCGGGGTTGCGAAAACTGTTTTTT	CASSAGTSGLRKLFF
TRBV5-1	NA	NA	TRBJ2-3	TGCGCCAGCAGCCTGGACGAGGGTTCAGATACGCAGTATTTT	CASSLDEGSDTQYF
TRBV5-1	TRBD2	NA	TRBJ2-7	TGCGCCAGCAGCTTTCTAGCGGGAGAGGTTTACGAGCAGTACTTC	CASSFLAGEVYEQYF
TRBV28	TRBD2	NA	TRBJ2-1	TGTGCCAGCGGCTCCCCCTCTCTAGCGGGAGGACGCAATGAGCAGTTCTTC	CASGSPSLAGGRNEQFF
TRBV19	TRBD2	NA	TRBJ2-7	TGTGCCAGTAGCCCCCACTGGACTAGCGGGAGGCACTACGAGCAGTACTTC	CASSPHWTSGRHYEQYF
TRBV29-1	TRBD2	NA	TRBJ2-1	TGCAGCGTGGCCCGCAGGCTAGCGGGTAACAATGAGCAGTTCTTC	CSVARRLAGNNEQFF
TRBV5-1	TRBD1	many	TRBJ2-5	TGCGCCAGTAACTCCCGGGACAGGGTGATAGAGACCCAGTACTTC	CASNSRDRVIETQYF
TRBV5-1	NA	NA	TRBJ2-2	TGCGCCACCTCCGGGACGGCGAACACCGGGGAGCTGTTTTTT	CATSGTANTGELFF
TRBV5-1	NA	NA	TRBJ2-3	TGCGCCAGCAGCTTGGCCCCCGGTAGCGGTAGCACAGATACGCAGTATTTT	CASSLAPGSGSTDTQYF
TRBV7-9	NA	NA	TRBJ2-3	TGTGCCAGCAGCTTATGGACAATGGACACAGATACGCAGTATTTT	CASSLWTMDTDTQYF
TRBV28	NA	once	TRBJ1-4	TGTGCCAGCAGTTTAGGGGGACACTCAACTAATGAAAAACTGTTTTTT	CASSLGGHSTNEKLFF
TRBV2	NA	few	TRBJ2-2	TGTGCCAGCAGTCCTTTCGATCAGCGTTCGGGGGAGCTGTTTTTT	CASSPFDQRSGELFF
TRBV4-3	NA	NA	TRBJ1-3	TGCGCCAGCAGCCGCTTAACCGGGACGGCTGGAAACACCATATATTTT	CASSRLTGTAGNTIYF
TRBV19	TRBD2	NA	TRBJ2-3	TGTGCCAGTAGTATTGGGGCGGGAGTAGGAGGTACGCAGTATTTT	CASSIGAGVGGTQYF
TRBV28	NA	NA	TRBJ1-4	TGTGCCAGCAGGAGGCCAGGGCTTGAGGAAAAACTGTTTTTT	CASRRPGLEEKLFF
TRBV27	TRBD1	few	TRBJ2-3	TGTGCCAGCAGGGGGACAGGGACGCCCTATACGCAGTATTTT	CASRGTGTPYTQYF
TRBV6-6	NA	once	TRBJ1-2	TGTGCCGCGGGGGCTGAATTTTATGGCTACACCTTC	CAAGAEFYGYTF
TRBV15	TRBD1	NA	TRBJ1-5	TGTGCCACCAGCAGAGATTGGGACAGGGGGCATCAGCCCCAGCATTTT	CATSRDWDRGHQPQHF